The clone carrying this T cell receptor (beta chain) was detected a few times. Its antigen remains unidentified. Template switching with 5'RACE generated the TCR cDNA and added a universal primer site and UMIs. From the 5' RACE reads, TCRdb called clonotypes with MiXCR, one entry per CDR3 protein. The sample holds just under 600,000 distinct CDR3 sequences, roughly 12% seen once. Per the germline V gene, CDR1 is SGDLS and CDR2 is YYNGEE. The CDR3 runs to 16 residues. The V gene end was trimmed by 3 bases and the J gene end by 9 bases; junction bases not matched to a gene: 7. This sample stems from a study of T cells after yellow fever vaccination. Study observations and caveats: Detected again after the booster were most primary-vaccination clones, at 96% CD4 and 88% CD8. Compared with primary, the secondary response was weaker and peaked at day 5, not 15.

The material was PBMCs, obtained on the day of the yellow fever booster vaccination. The chain joins TRBV9 to TRBJ2-1; 15 bases match TRBD2. The clonotype comes from a man younger than 40 who received the YFV17D yellow fever vaccine. CDR3 nucleotide sequence: TGTGCCAGCAGCGCAGGGACTAGCGGGAGGTTGGGTGAGCAGTTCTTC. Translation: CASSAGTSGRLGEQFF.